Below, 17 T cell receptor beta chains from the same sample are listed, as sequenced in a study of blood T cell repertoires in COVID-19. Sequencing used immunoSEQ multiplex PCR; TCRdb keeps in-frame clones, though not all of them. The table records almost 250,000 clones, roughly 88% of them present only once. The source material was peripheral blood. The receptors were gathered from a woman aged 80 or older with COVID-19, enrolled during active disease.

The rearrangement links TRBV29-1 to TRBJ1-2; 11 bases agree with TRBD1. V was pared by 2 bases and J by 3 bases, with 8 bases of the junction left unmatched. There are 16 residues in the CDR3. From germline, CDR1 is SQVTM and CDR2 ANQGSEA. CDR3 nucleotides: TGCAGCGTTGAAATCCCGGACAGGGGGCGCGACTATGGCTACACCTTC. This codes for CSVEIPDRGRDYGYTF.

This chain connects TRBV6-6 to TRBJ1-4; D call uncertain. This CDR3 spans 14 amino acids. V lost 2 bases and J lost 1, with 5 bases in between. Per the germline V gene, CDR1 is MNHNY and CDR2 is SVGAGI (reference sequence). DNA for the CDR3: TGTGCCAGCAGTTACGGGCTAACTAATGAAAAACTGTTTTTT. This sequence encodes CASSYGLTNEKLFF.

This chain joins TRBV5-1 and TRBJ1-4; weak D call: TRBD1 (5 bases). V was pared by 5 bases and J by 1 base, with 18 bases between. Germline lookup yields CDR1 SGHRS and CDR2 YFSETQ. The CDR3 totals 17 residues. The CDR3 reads CASRSFRRGETNEKLFF. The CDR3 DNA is TGCGCCAGCAGGTCTTTCCGAAGGGGCGAAACTAATGAAAAACTGTTTTTT.

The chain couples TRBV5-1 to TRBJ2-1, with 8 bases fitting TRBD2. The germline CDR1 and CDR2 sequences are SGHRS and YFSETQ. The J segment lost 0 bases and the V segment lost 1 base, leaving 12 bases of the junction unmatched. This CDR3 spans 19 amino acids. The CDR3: CASSLISGGGYPSYNEQFF. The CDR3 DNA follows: TGCGCCAGCAGCTTGATTTCGGGGGGGGGATACCCCTCCTACAATGAGCAGTTCTTC.

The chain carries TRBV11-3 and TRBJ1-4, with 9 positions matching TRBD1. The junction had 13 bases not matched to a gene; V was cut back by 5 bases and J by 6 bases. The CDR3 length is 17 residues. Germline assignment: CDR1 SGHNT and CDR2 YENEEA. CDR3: CASSRTGGAGIDEKLFF. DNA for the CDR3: TGTGCCAGCAGCCGCACAGGGGGCGCAGGTATCGATGAAAAACTGTTTTTT.

CDR3 protein: CASSLKTASSYNEQFF. The CDR3 nucleotides are TGTGCCAGCTCACTGAAGACAGCGAGCTCCTACAATGAGCAGTTCTTC. The J gene is TRBJ2-1, the V gene TRBV18, with a tentative D call TRBD1 (5 bases). The germline V gene encodes CDR1 KGHSH and CDR2 LQKENI. The CDR3 is made up of 16 amino acids. V lost 4 bases to trimming and J lost 0 bases, with 13 bases between them.

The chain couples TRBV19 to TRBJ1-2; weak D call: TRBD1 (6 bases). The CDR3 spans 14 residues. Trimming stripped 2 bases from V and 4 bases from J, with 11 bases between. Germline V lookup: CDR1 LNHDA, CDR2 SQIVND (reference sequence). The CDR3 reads CASSIQGMGYGYTF. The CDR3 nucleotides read TGTGCCAGTAGTATACAGGGGATGGGCTATGGCTACACCTTC.

The chain's CDR3 is CASRPGTVRQETQYF. CDR3 sequence (DNA): TGTGCCAGCAGACCTGGGACAGTAAGACAAGAGACCCAGTACTTC. This chain links TRBV6-2 or TRBV6-3 with TRBJ2-5; 7 positions match TRBD1. The CDR3 loop spans 15 amino acids. V shed 6 bases and J 2 bases; nucleotides not matched to a gene: 9. Germline V gene sequence: CDR1 MNHEY, CDR2 SVGEGT.

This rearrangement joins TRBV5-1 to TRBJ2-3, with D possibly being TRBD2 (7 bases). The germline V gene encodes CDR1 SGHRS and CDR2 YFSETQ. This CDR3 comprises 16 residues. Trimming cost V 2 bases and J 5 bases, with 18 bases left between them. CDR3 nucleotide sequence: TGCGCCAGCAGCTTACCCAAAGGGGGGGGGCTAGATACGCAGTATTTT. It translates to CASSLPKGGGLDTQYF. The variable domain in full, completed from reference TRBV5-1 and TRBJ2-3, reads KAGVTQTPRYLIKTRGQQVTLSCSPISGHRSVSWYQQTPGQGLQFLFEYFSETQRNKGNFPGRFSGRQFSNSRSEMNVSTLELGDSALYLCASSLPKGGGLDTQYFGPGTRLTVL.

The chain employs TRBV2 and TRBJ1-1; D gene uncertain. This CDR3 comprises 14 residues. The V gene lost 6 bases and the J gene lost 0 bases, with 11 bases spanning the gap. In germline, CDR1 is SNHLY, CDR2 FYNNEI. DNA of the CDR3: TGTGCCAGCAGCCCCTCTGGGCTGAACACTGAAGCTTTCTTT. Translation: CASSPSGLNTEAFF.

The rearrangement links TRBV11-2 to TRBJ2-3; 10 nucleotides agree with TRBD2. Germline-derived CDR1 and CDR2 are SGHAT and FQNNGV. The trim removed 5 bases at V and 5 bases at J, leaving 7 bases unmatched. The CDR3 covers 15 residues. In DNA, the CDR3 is TGTGCCAGCAGCCCCGGGCTAGCGGGGGAAGATACGCAGTATTTT. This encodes CASSPGLAGEDTQYF.

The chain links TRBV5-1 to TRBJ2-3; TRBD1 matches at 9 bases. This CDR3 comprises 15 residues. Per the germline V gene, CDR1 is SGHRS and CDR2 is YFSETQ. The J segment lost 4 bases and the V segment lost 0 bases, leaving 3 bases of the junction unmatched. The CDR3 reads CASSLGQGGADTQYF. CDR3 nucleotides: TGCGCCAGCAGCTTGGGACAGGGGGGAGCAGATACGCAGTATTTT.

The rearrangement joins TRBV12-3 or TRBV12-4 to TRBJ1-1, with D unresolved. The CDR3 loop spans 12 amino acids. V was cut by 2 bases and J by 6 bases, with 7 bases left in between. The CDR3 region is CASSLSPAEAFF. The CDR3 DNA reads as TGTGCCAGCAGTTTATCCCCCGCTGAAGCTTTCTTT.

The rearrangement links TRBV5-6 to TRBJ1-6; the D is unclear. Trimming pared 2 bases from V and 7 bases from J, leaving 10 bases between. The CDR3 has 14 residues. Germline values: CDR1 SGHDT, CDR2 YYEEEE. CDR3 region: CASSFGLSNSPLHF. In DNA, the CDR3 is TGTGCCAGCAGCTTCGGTCTGTCGAATTCACCCCTCCACTTT.

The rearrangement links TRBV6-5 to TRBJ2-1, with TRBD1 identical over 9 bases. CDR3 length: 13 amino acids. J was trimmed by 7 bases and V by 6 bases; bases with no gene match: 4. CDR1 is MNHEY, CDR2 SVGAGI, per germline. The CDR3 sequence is CASSRDRGNEQFF. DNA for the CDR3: TGTGCCAGCAGCCGCGACAGGGGGAATGAGCAGTTCTTC.

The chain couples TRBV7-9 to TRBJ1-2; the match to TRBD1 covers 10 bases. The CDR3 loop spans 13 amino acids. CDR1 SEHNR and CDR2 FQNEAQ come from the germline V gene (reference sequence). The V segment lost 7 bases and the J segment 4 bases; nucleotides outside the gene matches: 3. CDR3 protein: CASTWTGGYGYTF. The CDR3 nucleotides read TGTGCCAGCACCTGGACAGGGGGCTATGGCTACACCTTC.

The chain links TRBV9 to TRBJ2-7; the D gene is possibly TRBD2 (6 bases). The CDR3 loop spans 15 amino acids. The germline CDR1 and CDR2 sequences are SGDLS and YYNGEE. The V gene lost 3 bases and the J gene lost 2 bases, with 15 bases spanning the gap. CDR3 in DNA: TGTGCCAGCAGCGGAAGTACTAGCTTGCCCTACGAGCAGTACTTC. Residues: CASSGSTSLPYEQYF. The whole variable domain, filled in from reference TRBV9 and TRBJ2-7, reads DSGVTQTPKHLITATGQRVTLRCSPRSGDLSVYWYQQSLDQGLQFLIQYYNGEERAKGNILERFSAQQFPDLHSELNLSSLELGDSALYFCASSGSTSLPYEQYFGPGTRLTVT.